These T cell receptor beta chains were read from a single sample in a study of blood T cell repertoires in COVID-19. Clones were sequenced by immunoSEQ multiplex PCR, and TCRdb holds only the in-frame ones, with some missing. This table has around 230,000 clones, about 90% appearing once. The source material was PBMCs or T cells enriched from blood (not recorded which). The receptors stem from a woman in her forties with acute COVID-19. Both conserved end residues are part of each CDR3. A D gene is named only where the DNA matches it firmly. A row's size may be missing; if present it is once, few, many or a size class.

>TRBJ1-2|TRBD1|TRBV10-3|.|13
TGTGCCATATGGGGCGGGACAGGCGGGGGCTACACCTTC
CAIWGGTGGGYTF
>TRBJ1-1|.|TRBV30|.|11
TGTGCCTGGAGCCATTACACTGAAGCTTTCTTT
CAWSHYTEAFF
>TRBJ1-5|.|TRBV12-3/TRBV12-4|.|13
TGTGCCAGCAGTTTCGGGGGTGGGAAACCCCAGCATTTT
CASSFGGGKPQHF
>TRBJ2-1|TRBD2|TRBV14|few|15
TGTGCCAGCAGCCACCGAGCGGGAGGGATTAATGAGCAGTTCTTC
CASSHRAGGINEQFF
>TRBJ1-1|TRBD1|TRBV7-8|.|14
TGTGCCAGCAGCGGGGACAGACTTAACACTGAAGCTTTCTTT
CASSGDRLNTEAFF
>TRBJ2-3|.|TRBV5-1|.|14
TGCGCCAGCAGCCGGGAACCAACCACAGATACGCAGTATTTT
CASSREPTTDTQYF
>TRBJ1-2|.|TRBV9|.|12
TGTGCCAGCAGGGCCTCGGGAGGTGGCTACACCTTC
CASRASGGGYTF
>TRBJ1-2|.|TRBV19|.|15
TGTGCCAGTAGTATCGGCGACAGGCCGGCCGGGTCTATCACCTTC
CASSIGDRPAGSITF
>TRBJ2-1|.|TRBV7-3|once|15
TGTGCCAGCAGCTTATTCAGGGGCGCGGACAATGAGCAGTTCTTC
CASSLFRGADNEQFF
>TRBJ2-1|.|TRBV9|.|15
TGTGCCAGCAGCCCCGGGGTTTTGTCCTACAATGAGCAGTTCTTC
CASSPGVLSYNEQFF
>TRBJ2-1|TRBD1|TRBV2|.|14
TGTGCCAGCCGGGACAGCAGCTCCTACAATGAGCAGTTCTTC
CASRDSSSYNEQFF
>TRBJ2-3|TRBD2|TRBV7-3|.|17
TGTGCCAGCAGCCCGGGGACTAGCGGGAGAGCGACAGATACGCAGTATTTT
CASSPGTSGRATDTQYF
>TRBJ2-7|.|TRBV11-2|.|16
TGTGCCAGCAGCCCACAGTCAGAGGGTCTATCCTACGAGCAGTACTTC
CASSPQSEGLSYEQYF
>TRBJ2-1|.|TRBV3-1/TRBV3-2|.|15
TGTGCCAGCAGCCGAAGTGCGCAAACCTACAATGAGCAGTTCTTC
CASSRSAQTYNEQFF
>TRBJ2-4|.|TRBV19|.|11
TGTGCCACCCGGAGAGGAGACATTCAGTACTTC
CATRRGDIQYF
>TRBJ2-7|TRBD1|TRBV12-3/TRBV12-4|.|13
TGTGCCAGCAGTAACGACAGGGTCGCCGAGCAGTACTTC
CASSNDRVAEQYF
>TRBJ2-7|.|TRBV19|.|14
TGTGCCAGTAGTATCCGAGGGTTCTCCTACGAGCAGTACTTC
CASSIRGFSYEQYF
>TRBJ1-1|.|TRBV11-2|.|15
TGTGCCAGCAGCTTCAGAGGGGCGGGGGACACTGAAGCTTTCTTT
CASSFRGAGDTEAFF
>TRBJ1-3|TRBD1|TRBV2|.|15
TGTGCCAGCCAAGCACAGGGGGCCTCTGGAAACACCATATATTTT
CASQAQGASGNTIYF
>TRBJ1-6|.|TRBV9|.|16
TGTGCCAGCAGCGTAGAAGGCAGGGCAGATAATTCACCCCTCCACTTT
CASSVEGRADNSPLHF
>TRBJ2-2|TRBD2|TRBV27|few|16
TGTGCCAGCAGTCCCCTAGCGGGGATGGACACCGGGGAGCTGTTTTTT
CASSPLAGMDTGELFF
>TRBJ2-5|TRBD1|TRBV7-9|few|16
TGTGCCAGCAGCTTGGGACAGGGACCCGTCGGAGAGACCCAGTACTTC
CASSLGQGPVGETQYF
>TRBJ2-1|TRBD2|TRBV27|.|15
TGTGCCAGCAGTTTAATGAGCGGGAGGCGCAATGAGCAGTTCTTC
CASSLMSGRRNEQFF
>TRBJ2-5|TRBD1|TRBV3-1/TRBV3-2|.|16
TGTGCCAGCAGCCCACCTGGAAGGGGGCGTCAAGAGACCCAGTACTTC
CASSPPGRGRQETQYF
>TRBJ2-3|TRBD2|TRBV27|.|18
TGTGCCAGCAGTACGGGACTGACTAGCGGGAGGACCGAGGATACGCAGTATTTT
CASSTGLTSGRTEDTQYF